The clone carrying this T cell receptor beta chain was counted a few times. Its antigen is currently unknown. Germline CDR1 and CDR2: SGHRS and YFSETQ. Trimming took 4 bases from V and 3 from J; bases not matched to a gene: 5. CDR3 length: 14 residues. TCRdb itself ran the 5' RACE reads through MiXCR, one entry per CDR3 protein. The sample holds 250,000 to 350,000 distinct CDR3 sequences, roughly 21% seen once. This sample is drawn from a study of T-cell memory formation after mild COVID-19. Study results and limitations: Clones shrinking from day 15 to 85 showed even CD4/CD8 mixes; later expanders tilted CD4+.

The clonotype comes from a man between 18 and 29 years old who had mild COVID-19 (a few samples of this study predate the infection). Cell type and time point are not known. The sequencing sample was made of PBMCs or a T cell subset sorted from them (not recorded which). The gene calls are TRBV5-1 and TRBJ2-5; TRBD1 matches 8 bases. Written as DNA, the CDR3 is TGCGCCAGCAGCATCGGACAGGGTAAAGAGACCCAGTACTTC. Protein sequence: CASSIGQGKETQYF. Full variable domain (missing parts from reference TRBV5-1 and TRBJ2-5): KAGVTQTPRYLIKTRGQQVTLSCSPISGHRSVSWYQQTPGQGLQFLFEYFSETQRNKGNFPGRFSGRQFSNSRSEMNVSTLELGDSALYLCASSIGQGKETQYFGPGTRLLVL.